This T cell receptor beta chain was identified during a study of identical twins. Germline V gene lookup returns CDR1 MNHEY and CDR2 SVGEGT. CDR3 length: 16 residues. The V gene end was trimmed by 0 bases and the J gene end by 0 bases; junction bases not matched to a gene: 3. TCRdb re-derived calls from the 5' RACE reads in MiXCR, one entry per CDR3 protein. The repertoire holds fewer than 900,000 distinct CDR3 sequences, with 21% as singletons. The same specimen was also included in a second study, on T cells expressing NK-cell markers. That report adds: It was sorted CD3+CD56+NKG2C+, CD3+CD56+NKG2C- and CD3+CD56-NKG2C+ T cells that supplied the TCR beta repertoires. Of the CD8+ T cells in about 6 donors, roughly 1.0-7.0% belonged to dominant NKG2C+ clonotypes.

Sequencing was done on a sample of PBMCs. The rearrangement links TRBV6-2 or TRBV6-3 to TRBJ2-3; 7 positions match TRBD2. This TCR derives from a woman in her late teens or twenties in good health. The CDR3 DNA is TGTGCCAGCAGTTACTCACGGGAGGAGAGCACAGATACGCAGTATTTT. Translated, it gives CASSYSREESTDTQYF.